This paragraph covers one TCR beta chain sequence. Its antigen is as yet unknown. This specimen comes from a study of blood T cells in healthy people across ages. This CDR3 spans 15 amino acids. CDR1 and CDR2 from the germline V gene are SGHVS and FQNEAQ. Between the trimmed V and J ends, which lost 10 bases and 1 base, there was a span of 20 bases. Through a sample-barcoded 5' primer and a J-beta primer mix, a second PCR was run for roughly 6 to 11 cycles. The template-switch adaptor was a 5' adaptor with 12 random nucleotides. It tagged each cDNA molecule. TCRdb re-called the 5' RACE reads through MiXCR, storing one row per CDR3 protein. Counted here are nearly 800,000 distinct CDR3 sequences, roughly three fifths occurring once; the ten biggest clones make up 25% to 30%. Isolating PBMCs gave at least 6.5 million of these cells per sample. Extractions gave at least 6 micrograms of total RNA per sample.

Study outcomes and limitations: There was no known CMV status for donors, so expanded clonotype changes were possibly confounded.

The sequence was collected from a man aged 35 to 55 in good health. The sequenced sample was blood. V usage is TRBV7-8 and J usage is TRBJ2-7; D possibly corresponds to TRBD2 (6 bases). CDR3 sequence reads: CATAGKPGTSYEQYF. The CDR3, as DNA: TGTGCCACCGCCGGGAAACCCGGGACTTCCTACGAGCAGTACTTC.